These 32 T cell receptor beta chains came from one sample sequenced in a study of T cells after yellow fever vaccination. Using its own MiXCR run on the 5' RACE reads, TCRdb lists one record per CDR3 protein. The sample shows 200,000 to 250,000 distinct CDR3 sequences, 3% to 4% of them seen only once. The material sequenced was CD4+ T cells sorted from PBMCs, taken 10 days after the yellow fever booster vaccination. The origin of the receptors is a man aged 18 to 35 who received the YFV17D yellow fever vaccine.

The table lists this clonotype with a few counts. The chain carries TRBV19 and TRBJ1-5; D is ambiguous. V shed 0 bases and J shed 2 bases, with 8 bases lying between them. The CDR3 consists of 15 residues. CDR1 is LNHDA, CDR2 SQIVND, per germline (reference sequence). The CDR3 loop is CASSIDRAGNQPQHF. The CDR3 DNA sequence: TGTGCCAGTAGTATAGATCGGGCCGGCAATCAGCCCCAGCATTTT.

This clonotype was seen more than once but under ten times. The chain recombines TRBV4-3 with TRBJ1-4, with D tentatively TRBD1 (5 bases). V shed 1 base and J shed 5 bases, with 17 bases lying between them. The CDR3 is made up of 17 amino acids. The V gene's germline CDR1 is LGHNA and CDR2 YSLEER. CDR3 residues: CASSQGPYVQENEKLFF. The DNA for the CDR3 is TGCGCCAGCAGCCAAGGTCCGTACGTACAGGAGAATGAAAAACTGTTTTTT.

This clonotype was detected many times. V and J are TRBV20-1 and TRBJ1-6; D unresolved. V was clipped by 0 bases and J by 0 bases, with 9 bases between them. The CDR3 runs to 16 residues. The germline V gene has CDR1 DFQATT and CDR2 SNEGSKA (reference sequence). CDR3 protein: CSARDGRSSYNSPLHF. The DNA of the CDR3 is TGCAGTGCTAGAGATGGCAGGAGCTCCTATAATTCACCCCTCCACTTT.

This clonotype was observed many times. V is TRBV4-3 and J is TRBJ1-2, with 7 bases matching TRBD1. CDR1 LGHNA and CDR2 YSLEER come from the germline V gene. The CDR3 spans 15 residues. V lost 4 bases, J lost 5 bases, and 10 bases stayed unmatched. CDR3 nucleotides: TGCGCCAGCAGCCGCGCCGGGACAGAGAGTTATGGCTACACCTTC. This codes for CASSRAGTESYGYTF.

This clonotype was observed a handful of times. The genes are TRBV18 and TRBJ1-4; no clear D gene. V was clipped by 6 bases and J by 4 bases, with 9 bases between them. In germline, CDR1 is KGHSH, CDR2 LQKENI. The CDR3 length is 13 residues. CDR3: CASSGGDNEKLFF. The CDR3 DNA reads TGTGCCAGCTCCGGCGGCGATAATGAAAAACTGTTTTTT.

This clonotype was detected many times. The V gene is TRBV7-2, the J gene TRBJ2-3; weak D call: TRBD2 (6 bases). The V end lost 5 bases, the J end lost 0 bases, and 9 bases lay between the germline ends. The germline gives CDR1 SGHTA, CDR2 FQGNSA. This CDR3 has 14 amino acids. This CDR3 is CASSPAGSTDTQYF. CDR3 sequence (DNA): TGTGCCAGCAGCCCCGCGGGGAGCACAGATACGCAGTATTTT.

Many counts were recorded for this clonotype. The chain couples TRBV5-1 to TRBJ2-5; the D gene could be TRBD1 or TRBD2 (5 bases each). CDR3 length equals 14 residues. Germline values: CDR1 SGHRS, CDR2 YFSETQ. The V end was cut by 4 bases, the J end by 7 bases, with 17 bases between. The CDR3 sequence: CASSEGPSEWTQYF. CDR3 nucleotides: TGCGCCAGCAGCGAGGGACCTTCGGAATGGACCCAGTACTTC.

This clonotype was seen at least ten times. The chain is built from TRBV5-1 and TRBJ2-1, with 11 bases fitting TRBD2. This CDR3 spans 16 amino acids. Unmatched junction bases numbered 7, after V lost 1 base and J lost 7 bases. CDR1 and CDR2 (germline): SGHRS, YFSETQ. The chain's CDR3 is CASSLLAGGPENEQFF. CDR3 bases: TGCGCCAGCAGCTTGTTAGCGGGGGGGCCTGAAAATGAGCAGTTCTTC. Full variable domain (rest looked up from reference TRBV5-1 and TRBJ2-1): KAGVTQTPRYLIKTRGQQVTLSCSPISGHRSVSWYQQTPGQGLQFLFEYFSETQRNKGNFPGRFSGRQFSNSRSEMNVSTLELGDSALYLCASSLLAGGPENEQFFGPGTRLTVL.

This clonotype appeared a few times. The chain employs TRBV19 and TRBJ2-2; unclear D gene. The ends were cut back, 3 bases at V and 1 base at J, with 15 bases in the middle. Germline values: CDR1 LNHDA, CDR2 SQIVND (reference sequence). The CDR3 runs 17 residues. The CDR3 DNA follows: TGTGCCAGTAGTATGTGGGCAGGCCCTAGGAACACCGGGGAGCTGTTTTTT. Protein product: CASSMWAGPRNTGELFF.

The V gene is TRBV5-4, the J gene TRBJ2-1; 8 bases fit TRBD1. The V segment lost 5 bases and the J segment 6 bases; nucleotides outside the gene matches: 4. CDR1 and CDR2 from the germline V gene are SGHNT and YYREEE (reference sequence). The CDR3 is 13 residues long. CDR3 sequence reads: CASRKGTGNEQFF. The CDR3 nucleotides read TGTGCCAGCAGAAAGGGGACAGGCAATGAGCAGTTCTTC.

The gene calls are TRBV5-4 and TRBJ2-3; a possible D gene is TRBD1 (8 bases). Germline assignment: CDR1 SGHNT and CDR2 YYREEE (reference sequence). The CDR3 has 16 amino acids. Trimming left V 6 bases short and J 2 bases short, with 19 bases between. CDR3 amino acids: CASTPQGAGDTDTQYF. The DNA of the CDR3 is TGTGCCAGCACCCCCCAGGGGGCGGGGGACACAGATACGCAGTATTTT.

This clonotype was seen a handful of times. The chain is built from TRBV7-3 and TRBJ2-1, with D possibly being TRBD2 (5 bases). Trimming pared 5 bases from V and 6 bases from J, leaving 14 bases between. The CDR3 covers 14 residues. CDR1 is SGHTA and CDR2 is FQGTGA in the germline V gene. CDR3: CASSPSGVGNEQFF. The CDR3 nucleotides are TGTGCCAGCAGCCCTTCCGGGGTGGGCAATGAGCAGTTCTTC.

V gene TRBV5-4 combines with J gene TRBJ2-3; 7 bases match TRBD2. The CDR3 runs to 15 residues. V shed 1 base, J shed 0 bases, and the junction held 2 bases outside the gene matches. Germline V CDR1 and CDR2: SGHNT, YYREEE (reference sequence). CDR3 nucleotides: TGTGCCAGCAGCTTGCTAGCGGAGAGCACAGATACGCAGTATTTT. Translation: CASSLLAESTDTQYF.

This clonotype has ten or more counts. This sequence joins TRBV5-1 and TRBJ2-2; 8 positions match TRBD2. J lost 2 bases, V lost 6 bases, and 6 bases had no gene match. The CDR3 contains 15 residues. The germline gives CDR1 SGHRS, CDR2 YFSETQ. The CDR3 bases are TGCGCCAGCAACGGGGGGGACATAAACACCGGGGAGCTGTTTTTT. Amino acids: CASNGGDINTGELFF.

This clonotype appeared a few times. The V gene is TRBV7-3, the J gene TRBJ2-1, with D possibly called TRBD1 or TRBD2 (5 bases each). The germline V and J ends were trimmed by 5 bases and 9 bases, with 14 bases remaining between them. Germline V lookup: CDR1 SGHTA, CDR2 FQGTGA. The CDR3 contains 13 residues. The CDR3 bases are TGTGCCAGCAGCCGGGTTTTGAGGGGTGAGCAGTTCTTC. Its protein is CASSRVLRGEQFF.

This clonotype has ten or more counts. The chain couples TRBV20-1 to TRBJ2-1; 7 positions match TRBD2. The CDR3 loop spans 13 amino acids. Per germline, CDR1 DFQATT and CDR2 SNEGSKA (reference sequence). The J segment lost 1 base and the V segment lost 3 bases, leaving 0 bases of the junction unmatched. The CDR3 DNA reads TGCAGTGCTAGCGGGGGGTCCTACAATGAGCAGTTCTTC. Translation gives CSASGGSYNEQFF.

The chain is built from TRBV6-5 and TRBJ2-5; 8 nucleotides agree with TRBD2. The germline V gene encodes CDR1 MNHEY and CDR2 SVGAGI. Unmatched junction bases numbered 4, after V lost 2 bases and J lost 2 bases. The CDR3 contains 15 residues. The CDR3 region has the DNA TGTGCCAGCAGTTACACGCGGGGGGCACAAGAGACCCAGTACTTC. Its protein product is CASSYTRGAQETQYF.

This clonotype was recorded a few times. The CDR3 spells CASSYGQGGTDTQYF. CDR3 sequence (DNA): TGTGCCAGCAGTTACGGGCAGGGGGGAACAGATACGCAGTATTTT. The chain uses TRBV6-5 and TRBJ2-3, with a tentative D call TRBD1 (7 bases). Per the germline V gene, CDR1 is MNHEY and CDR2 is SVGAGI. The CDR3 sequence is 15 residues long. V was trimmed by 2 bases and J by 3 bases, leaving 12 bases between them.

V and J are TRBV3-1 and TRBJ2-1; no firm D call. Per germline, CDR1 LGHDT and CDR2 YNNKEL (reference sequence). The V end lost 4 bases, the J end lost 6 bases, and 7 bases lay between the germline ends. The CDR3 is 12 amino acids. CDR3 in amino acids: CASSLLSNEQFF. CDR3 bases: TGTGCCAGCAGCCTCTTGAGCAATGAGCAGTTCTTC.

This clonotype was recorded at least ten times. The chain combines TRBV6-6 with TRBJ1-5; maybe TRBD1 (5 bases). The CDR3 extends over 16 amino acids. Per the germline V gene, CDR1 is MNHNY and CDR2 is SVGAGI (reference sequence). V was pared by 0 bases and J by 3 bases, with 12 bases between. This chain's CDR3 is CASSYSTWGVNQPQHF. In DNA form, the CDR3 reads TGTGCCAGCAGTTACTCGACTTGGGGGGTCAATCAGCCCCAGCATTTT.

In this sample, this clonotype turned up a few times. The rearrangement links TRBV4-1 to TRBJ2-7; TRBD2 aligns across 11 bases. With 5 bases clipped from V and 2 bases from J, the junction kept 11 bases outside the gene matches. Germline CDR1 reads MGHRA; CDR2 reads YSYEKL. The CDR3 is 17 amino acids. CDR3 loop: CASSARLAGSQAYEQYF. CDR3 nucleotides: TGCGCCAGCAGCGCAAGACTAGCGGGGAGTCAGGCCTACGAGCAGTACTTC.

This clonotype was picked up many times. V usage is TRBV5-1 and J usage is TRBJ2-7; perhaps D is TRBD1 or TRBD2 (5 bases each). CDR3 length: 13 amino acids. CDR1 SGHRS and CDR2 YFSETQ come from the germline V gene. The germline V and J ends were trimmed by 4 bases and 3 bases, with 11 bases remaining between them. CDR3 sequence reads: CASSPGTNYEQYF. In DNA, the CDR3 is TGCGCCAGCAGCCCCGGGACCAACTACGAGCAGTACTTC.

This clonotype was observed at least ten times. The V call is TRBV7-8, the J call TRBJ2-2, with D tentatively TRBD1 or TRBD2 (5 bases each). This CDR3 comprises 15 residues. Germline CDR1 SGHVS, CDR2 FQNEAQ. The germline V and J ends were trimmed by 8 bases and 3 bases, with 16 bases remaining between them. The CDR3 sequence: CASEPGQEYTGELFF. CDR3 nucleotide sequence: TGTGCCAGCGAACCGGGGCAGGAATACACCGGGGAGCTGTTTTTT.

This clonotype was recorded at least ten times. This chain connects TRBV25-1 to TRBJ1-2; a weak D match, TRBD1 (6 bases). CDR3 length equals 13 residues. The V and J ends lost 8 bases and 6 bases respectively, with 16 bases between them. Germline CDR1 and CDR2: MGHDK and SYGVNS. Here the CDR3 DNA reads TGTGCCAGCGAGGGGGGGACGGGGAATGGCTACACCTTC. Translation: CASEGGTGNGYTF.

The chain carries TRBV23-1 and TRBJ1-4; TRBD1 might be the D (5 bases). TRBV23-1 is annotated as an ORF whose role is uncertain. This CDR3 is built from 13 residues. V lost 3 bases and J 6 bases, leaving 8 bases between the germline ends. CDR3 DNA: TGCGCCAGCAGTCAGAAAGGGGATGAAAAACTGTTTTTT. The encoded protein is CASSQKGDEKLFF.

V usage is TRBV9 and J usage is TRBJ1-4; D not resolved. Trimming stripped 4 bases from V and 2 bases from J, with 12 bases between. This CDR3 has 15 residues. Germline V lookup: CDR1 SGDLS, CDR2 YYNGEE. CDR3 nucleotide sequence: TGTGCCAGCAGCACGTCAGCTGATACTAATGAAAAACTGTTTTTT. Translating it yields CASSTSADTNEKLFF.

This clonotype has a handful of counts. V usage is TRBV15 and J usage is TRBJ1-1; D is possibly TRBD1 (5 bases). In germline, CDR1 is LNHNV, CDR2 YYDKDF (reference sequence). The CDR3 is 15 amino acids. Trimming took off 0 bases at V and 4 bases at J, with 12 bases between the two ends. CDR3 sequence: CATSREPGEITEAFF. DNA for the CDR3: TGTGCCACCAGCAGAGAACCGGGGGAAATCACTGAAGCTTTCTTT.

This clonotype came up many times. In nucleotides, the CDR3 is TGTGCCAGCAGTGCACCGGGCGGAGATGGCTACACCTTC. Its translation: CASSAPGGDGYTF. The chain joins TRBV2 to TRBJ1-2; D not certain. The V end lost 4 bases, the J end lost 6 bases, and 12 bases lay between the germline ends. Germline V gives CDR1 SNHLY, CDR2 FYNNEI. This CDR3 spans 13 amino acids.

The table lists this clonotype with a few counts. The J gene is TRBJ2-1, the V gene TRBV12-3 or TRBV12-4, with 10 positions matching TRBD1. V dropped 6 bases and J dropped 4; count of bases not matched to a gene: 12. The CDR3 is 17 amino acids. The CDR3, as DNA: TGTGCCAGCAGCCCTTCGAGGGACAGGGGACCGTACAATGAGCAGTTCTTC. This codes for CASSPSRDRGPYNEQFF.

This clonotype was seen repeatedly, ten times or more. As DNA, the CDR3 is TGCAGTGCCCCCCCAGCTAGCGGGGCCTGGGAGACCCAGTACTTC. This codes for CSAPPASGAWETQYF. The chain employs TRBV20-1 and TRBJ2-5, with 9 bases identical to TRBD2. Germline CDR1 reads DFQATT; CDR2 reads SNEGSKA (reference sequence). V lost 6 bases, J lost 5 bases, and 13 bases stayed unmatched. This CDR3 has 15 amino acids.

The chain uses TRBV11-2 and TRBJ1-2; no clear D gene. In germline, CDR1 is SGHAT, CDR2 FQNNGV. Trimming took off 7 bases at V and 2 bases at J, with 11 bases between the two ends. The CDR3 spans 13 residues. CDR3 loop: CASTRGENYGYTF. CDR3 DNA sequence: TGTGCCAGCACCCGCGGGGAGAACTATGGCTACACCTTC.

There are many counts of this clonotype. The chain links TRBV4-3 to TRBJ2-7, with 11 positions matching TRBD1. The germline CDR1 and CDR2 sequences are LGHNA and YSLEER. The CDR3 extends over 15 amino acids. V was clipped by 0 bases and J by 3 bases; unmatched bases: 1. This chain's CDR3 is CASSQEGTGGYEQYF. The CDR3 nucleotides read TGCGCCAGCAGCCAAGAGGGGACAGGGGGCTACGAGCAGTACTTC.